These 14 T cell receptor beta chains came from one sample sequenced in a study of blood T cell repertoires in COVID-19. Assay used: immunoSEQ multiplex PCR; TCRdb lists only in-frame clones, some missing. Of 98,000 or so clones in the sample, about nine tenths were seen once. The sequenced material came from peripheral blood. Receptors were obtained from a man aged 55 to 70 with COVID-19, enrolled during active disease.

In its sample, this clone was seen many times. The V gene is TRBV5-5, the J gene TRBJ1-5; D unclear. Between the trimmed V and J ends, which lost 1 base and 2 bases, there was a span of 16 bases. The germline V gene encodes CDR1 SGHKS and CDR2 YYEKEE (reference sequence). CDR3 length: 17 amino acids. CDR3 amino acids: CASSLSVGWSGNQPQHF. The CDR3 bases are TGTGCCAGCAGCTTGTCGGTAGGCTGGAGTGGCAATCAGCCCCAGCATTTT. The whole variable domain, filled in from reference TRBV5-5 and TRBJ1-5, reads DAGVTQSPTHLIKTRGQQVTLRCSPISGHKSVSWYQQVLGQGPQFIFQYYEKEERGRGNFPDRFSARQFPNYSSELNVNALLLGDSALYLCASSLSVGWSGNQPQHFGDGTRLSIL.

This chain joins TRBV6-5 and TRBJ2-1; 10 bases are shared with TRBD2. V lost 11 bases and J lost 3; bases outside the gene matches: 4. Germline CDR1 MNHEY, CDR2 SVGAGI. The CDR3 length is 13 residues. CDR3 loop: CAGRTSGYNEQFF. The CDR3 bases are TGTGCCGGTCGGACTAGCGGCTACAATGAGCAGTTCTTC.

The V call is TRBV3-1 (or the pseudogene TRBV3-2), the J call TRBJ2-1, with 8 nucleotides matching TRBD1. CDR1 and CDR2 from the germline V gene are LGHDT and YNNKEL (reference sequence). V was pared by 2 bases and J by 4 bases, with 1 base of the junction left unmatched. The CDR3 loop spans 14 amino acids. This CDR3 reads CASSQQGAYNEQFF. The CDR3 nucleotides read TGTGCCAGCAGCCAACAGGGGGCGTACAATGAGCAGTTCTTC.

In its sample, this clone was seen once. The genes are TRBV11-2 and TRBJ1-2; no firm D call. The ends were cut back, 3 bases at V and 0 bases at J, with 11 bases in the middle. Per the germline V gene, CDR1 is SGHAT and CDR2 is FQNNGV. CDR3 length: 15 amino acids. CDR3 region: CASSFRSLPNYGYTF. The CDR3 coding sequence is TGTGCCAGCAGCTTTCGGAGCCTACCTAACTATGGCTACACCTTC.

The chain links TRBV4-1 to TRBJ2-7; D possibly corresponds to TRBD2 (6 bases). This CDR3 has 15 amino acids. The V gene lost 1 base and the J gene lost 2 bases, with 12 bases spanning the gap. Germline V gene lookup returns CDR1 MGHRA and CDR2 YSYEKL. The CDR3 DNA reads as TGCGCCAGCAGCCAAGTAACGGGAGCGGCCTACGAGCAGTACTTC. As protein: CASSQVTGAAYEQYF.

The rearrangement joins TRBV10-1 to TRBJ1-1; 9 nucleotides agree with TRBD1. The CDR3 extends over 13 amino acids. V shed 4 bases, J shed 5 bases, and the junction held 2 bases outside the gene matches. The germline CDR1 and CDR2 sequences are WNHNN and SYGVQD (reference sequence). The DNA of the CDR3 is TGCGCCAGCAGTGTTGGACAGGGGACTGAAGCTTTCTTT. Translated: CASSVGQGTEAFF.

The DNA for the CDR3 is TGTGCCAGCAGCCAAAATATAGGGGGGGGACCTAATGAGCAGTTCTTC. It codes for CASSQNIGGGPNEQFF. V is TRBV3-1 (or the pseudogene TRBV3-2) and J is TRBJ2-1, with a weak D call TRBD2 (7 bases). V was trimmed by 2 bases and J by 7 bases, leaving 18 bases between them. The germline CDR1 and CDR2 sequences are LGHDT and YNNKEL (reference sequence). CDR3 length equals 16 residues.

The rearrangement uses TRBV13 and TRBJ1-1; TRBD1 matches at 8 bases. The germline V gene has CDR1 PRHDT and CDR2 FYEKMQ (reference sequence). With 6 bases clipped from V and 0 bases from J, the junction kept 9 bases outside the gene matches. The CDR3 spans 16 residues. Here the CDR3 DNA reads TGTGCCAGCAGACCGACGGGACAGGAGCTGAACACTGAAGCTTTCTTT. This translates into CASRPTGQELNTEAFF.

V and J are TRBV30 and TRBJ2-3; 7 bases agree with TRBD1. Germline V lookup: CDR1 GTSNPN, CDR2 SVGIG (reference sequence). The length of the CDR3 is 17 residues. V was pared by 5 bases and J by 4 bases, with 18 bases of the junction left unmatched. CDR3 sequence: CAWGRGSTGFSPDTQYF. The DNA of the CDR3 is TGTGCCTGGGGGAGAGGCTCGACAGGGTTTAGCCCAGATACGCAGTATTTT.

The chain recombines TRBV4-1 with TRBJ2-1; TRBD1 might be the D (7 bases). The V gene's germline CDR1 is MGHRA and CDR2 YSYEKL. The CDR3 contains 16 residues. V lost 1 base and J 7 bases, leaving 17 bases between the germline ends. The CDR3 loop reads CASSQAGGLRGNEQFF. The CDR3 DNA reads as TGCGCCAGCAGCCAAGCAGGGGGTCTTCGGGGGAATGAGCAGTTCTTC.

The chain links TRBV19 to TRBJ2-1, with 8 bases fitting TRBD2. CDR1 is LNHDA and CDR2 is SQIVND in the germline V gene (reference sequence). This CDR3 has 14 amino acids. The V gene end was trimmed by 7 bases and the J gene end by 9 bases; junction bases not matched to a gene: 11. This CDR3 reads CASTVTAGGTEQFF. The CDR3 nucleotides are TGTGCCAGTACGGTTACTGCGGGAGGCACTGAGCAGTTCTTC.

CDR3 sequence reads: CASSQEGGTGLRWYF. The CDR3 DNA sequence: TGTGCCAGCAGCCAAGAGGGGGGGACAGGGCTTAGGTGGTACTTC. The chain couples TRBV4-2 to TRBJ2-7; 9 nucleotides match TRBD1. The germline V gene encodes CDR1 LGHNA and CDR2 YNFKEQ. The CDR3 loop spans 15 amino acids. Trimming took 0 bases from V and 12 from J; bases not matched to a gene: 12.

The genes are TRBV27 and TRBJ2-1; D possibly corresponds to TRBD2 (6 bases). Trimming pared 5 bases from V and 3 bases from J, leaving 11 bases between. The CDR3 loop spans 14 amino acids. In germline, CDR1 is MNHEY, CDR2 SMNVEV (reference sequence). The CDR3 DNA reads as TGTGCCAGCAGTCTGGACTATTTCTACAATGAGCAGTTCTTC. Its translation is CASSLDYFYNEQFF.

This chain joins TRBV18 and TRBJ1-5; D is possibly TRBD1 (6 bases). This CDR3 comprises 15 residues. Germline-derived CDR1 and CDR2 are KGHSH and LQKENI. V dropped 3 bases and J dropped 3 bases, with 12 bases sitting between them. Here the CDR3 reads CASSPASGDNQPQHF. CDR3 bases: TGTGCCAGCTCACCTGCCTCAGGGGACAATCAGCCCCAGCATTTT.